This TCR beta chain derives from a study of blood T cell repertoires in COVID-19. Turning to the study itself: Researchers got acute and convalescent COVID-19 samples from the United States, Italy and Spain. PBMCs, B-cell-depleted T cells, or T cells were the source of the cDNA or gDNA that made up the material.

Germline loops: CDR1 MNHEY, CDR2 SVGAGI. This CDR3 spans 12 amino acids. After removal of 6 bases from V and 7 bases from J, the junction contained 5 bases not matched to a gene. Original processing notes: Reference gene primer amplification gave nucleated cell count estimates. TCRdb's copy holds only in-frame clones and misses some; the assay was immunoSEQ multiplex PCR. V, J and clone size are those of that table, while D and trimming were read from the DNA. The sample yields about 210,000 clones, 88% seen once. Sequencing was performed on peripheral blood. The receptor comes from a man between 65 and 85 years old with acute or convalescent COVID-19. This rearrangement joins TRBV6-5 to TRBJ1-2; 7 positions match TRBD1. Here the CDR3 reads CASSTGAGGYTF. Written as DNA, the CDR3 is TGTGCCAGCAGCACAGGGGCTGGTGGCTACACCTTC.